The rows below give T cell receptor beta chains drawn from one sample of a study of siplizumab effects on memory and regulatory T cells. Sequenced by immunoSEQ multiplex PCR; TCRdb stores in-frame clones only, minus some. The data hold 26,000 or so clones, with 70% to 85% observed a single time. Sequenced material: memory CD4+ T cells sorted from blood. The receptors were gathered from a human donor in good health. Both conserved end residues are part of each CDR3. D genes are given only for firm matches. Where a row states a size, it is once, few, many or the class of an expanded clone; other rows omit it.

TRBV6-5	NA	14	NA	TRBJ2-6	TGTGCCAGCAGTTACAGGTCTGGGGCCAACGTCCTGACTTTC	CASSYRSGANVLTF
TRBV7-9	TRBD2	15	NA	TRBJ2-7	TGTGCCAGCAGCCCCCGAGCGGGGAGCTCCTACGAGCAGTACTTC	CASSPRAGSSYEQYF
TRBV7-9	TRBD1	16	NA	TRBJ1-3	TGTGCCAGCAGTCCCGGGACAGGGGGACTCGGAAACACCATATATTTT	CASSPGTGGLGNTIYF
TRBV5-1	TRBD2	15	NA	TRBJ2-2	TGCGCCAGCAGCTCACTAGCGGGAGATACCGGGGAGCTGTTTTTT	CASSSLAGDTGELFF
TRBV5-5	NA	13	few	TRBJ2-7	TGTGCCAGCAGCTCGGGACCGTACTACGAGCAGTACTTC	CASSSGPYYEQYF
TRBV10-2	NA	15	NA	TRBJ1-2	TGCGCCAGCAGTGAGCCGGACAACTTAAACTATGGCTACACCTTC	CASSEPDNLNYGYTF
TRBV5-1	NA	14	NA	TRBJ2-3	TGCGCCAGCAGCTTGTCTGATACCACAGATACGCAGTATTTT	CASSLSDTTDTQYF
TRBV9	NA	15	NA	TRBJ2-1	TGTGCCAGCAGCCCCGGCGGGGTTATGTCCGTTGAGCAGTTCTTC	CASSPGGVMSVEQFF
TRBV25-1	TRBD1	17	few	TRBJ2-5	TGTGCCAGCAGTTGGGCAACAGGGGGCTTGTTACAAGAGACCCAGTACTTC	CASSWATGGLLQETQYF
TRBV15	TRBD1	13	NA	TRBJ2-3	TGTGCCACCAGCGTTCGGGACAGGGATACGCAGTATTTT	CATSVRDRDTQYF
TRBV28	NA	16	once	TRBJ2-4	TGTGCCAGCAGTCCCCCAGCGACCTGGGCCAAAAACATTCAGTACTTC	CASSPPATWAKNIQYF
TRBV7-2	NA	14	NA	TRBJ2-1	TGTGCCAGCAGCTTGACGGGGGCCCACAATGAGCAGTTCTTC	CASSLTGAHNEQFF
TRBV6-5	NA	13	NA	TRBJ2-7	TGTGCCAGCAGGAGCCGGGACAACTACGAGCAGTACTTC	CASRSRDNYEQYF
TRBV7-2	NA	11	NA	TRBJ2-7	TGTGCCAGCAGCTCTTATGGGGAGCAGTACTTC	CASSSYGEQYF
TRBV18	NA	13	NA	TRBJ1-6	TGTGCCAGCTCCGGAGGGGTTAATTCACCCCTCCACTTT	CASSGGVNSPLHF
TRBV20-1	NA	11	NA	TRBJ2-1	TGCAGTGCTCCGGACTACAATGAGCAGTTCTTC	CSAPDYNEQFF
TRBV18	TRBD1	14	NA	TRBJ2-7	TGTGCCAGCTCAGGCCGGGACAGGGTCGGAGAGCAGTACTTC	CASSGRDRVGEQYF
TRBV6-5	NA	12	NA	TRBJ2-1	TGTGCCAGCAGTTACCCGACTGGCGAGCAGTTCTTC	CASSYPTGEQFF
TRBV5-5	NA	15	NA	TRBJ1-5	TGTGCCAGCAGCTTGGAGGCCAGGGGTATGGAGCCCCAGCATTTT	CASSLEARGMEPQHF
TRBV5-1	TRBD2	15	few	TRBJ2-1	TGCGCCAGCAGCTTGACTAGCGGGATCCACAATGAGCAGTTCTTC	CASSLTSGIHNEQFF
TRBV9	TRBD2	15	NA	TRBJ2-7	TGTGCCAGCAGCGTAGCGCTAGCGGGAGCCAGCGAGCAGTACTTC	CASSVALAGASEQYF
TRBV18	NA	11	NA	TRBJ1-1	TGTGCCAGCTCAGGGAACACTGAAGCTTTCTTT	CASSGNTEAFF
TRBV6-1	TRBD1	14	NA	TRBJ1-2	TGTGCCAGCAGTGAAAACAGGGGGCTTGGGGGCTACACCTTC	CASSENRGLGGYTF
TRBV30	TRBD2	15	NA	TRBJ2-3	TGTGCCTGGAGTGTAGAGACTAGCGGGGTGGATACGCAGTATTTT	CAWSVETSGVDTQYF
TRBV28	NA	12	NA	TRBJ1-5	TGTGCCAGCAGATCAATAAATCAGCCCCAGCATTTT	CASRSINQPQHF
TRBV29-1	NA	16	NA	TRBJ2-1	TGCAGCGTTGAACGACGGGGCCGGAGCTCCTACAATGAGCAGTTCTTC	CSVERRGRSSYNEQFF
TRBV14	NA	15	NA	TRBJ1-1	TGTGCCAGCAGCCAAGCCGGGGGGAGGGGCTTTGAAGCTTTCTTT	CASSQAGGRGFEAFF
TRBV11-2	NA	13	NA	TRBJ1-2	TGTGCCAGCAGCCGGGGGGGGGTCTATGGCTACACCTTC	CASSRGGVYGYTF
TRBV10-3	TRBD2	17	NA	TRBJ2-1	TGTGCCATCAGTGAGTATGTAGGCGGGAGGGCCAAGAGTGAGCAGTTCTTC	CAISEYVGGRAKSEQFF
TRBV5-5	NA	14	NA	TRBJ2-7	TGTGCCAGCAGCTTGCTGAATCAGGGCTACGAGCAGTACTTC	CASSLLNQGYEQYF
TRBV12-5	TRBD1	16	NA	TRBJ2-2	TGTGCTAGTGGTCCGCGGGACAGGGGGAGAACCGGGGAGCTGTTTTTT	CASGPRDRGRTGELFF
TRBV7-3	TRBD2	17	NA	TRBJ2-1	TGTGCCAGCAGCTTAACGAGGACTAGCGGGAAGTCGAATGAGCAGTTCTTC	CASSLTRTSGKSNEQFF
TRBV20-1	NA	11	NA	TRBJ1-2	TGCAGTGCTAGCTCCGTCTATGGCTACACCTTC	CSASSVYGYTF
TRBV6-5	NA	13	few	TRBJ2-1	TGTGCCAGCAGCTCCTGGACTGGCAATGAGCAGTTCTTC	CASSSWTGNEQFF